This is a list of T cell receptor beta chains from one sample in a study of breast tumors, draining lymph nodes, adjacent tissues. Via MiXCR, TCRdb re-called the multiplex PCR reads, giving one row per CDR3 protein. This table holds about 180,000 distinct CDR3 sequences, about 30% found once. The sequencing sample was made of axillary lymph node tissue. Receptors were obtained from a female donor with breast cancer. Some clones in this sample may be carry-over from other donors' samples. Each CDR3 is given with its conserved first and last residue. The D gene is left open where the match is weak. Rows give clone size only sometimes, using once, few, many, or a class for an expanded clone.

D,J,V,size,CDR3,DNA
TRBD1,TRBJ1-4,TRBV6-5,many,CASTGGQNEKLFF,TGTGCCAGTACAGGGGGCCAAAATGAAAAACTGTTTTTT
.,TRBJ2-1,TRBV12-3/TRBV12-4,many,CASSSSGGEQFF,TGTGCCAGCAGTTCTAGTGGCGGTGAGCAGTTCTTC
.,TRBJ2-7,TRBV20-1,many,CSAPKSGLSSYEQYF,TGCAGTGCCCCAAAGTCGGGTTTGAGCTCCTACGAGCAGTACTTC
.,TRBJ1-4,TRBV7-2,many,CASRGYATNEKLFF,TGTGCCAGCCGGGGATACGCAACTAATGAAAAACTGTTTTTT
.,TRBJ2-6,TRBV27,many,CASMNPGSGANVLTF,TGTGCCAGCATGAACCCAGGCTCTGGGGCCAACGTCCTGACTTTC
.,TRBJ2-6,TRBV18,many,CASSPGRAGANVLTF,TGTGCCAGCTCACCGGGTAGGGCTGGGGCCAACGTCCTGACTTTC
TRBD1,TRBJ1-3,TRBV7-2,many,CASSLAPTGQGNTIYF,TGTGCCAGCAGCTTAGCACCGACAGGGCAAGGAAACACCATATATTTT
.,TRBJ2-7,TRBV9,many,CASSVGTRSSYEQYF,TGTGCCAGCAGCGTCGGCACAAGGAGCTCCTACGAGCAGTACTTC
.,TRBJ1-1,TRBV5-1,.,CASSLSAVRFGAFF,TGCGCCAGCAGCTTGAGCGCAGTCCGGTTTGGGGCTTTCTTT
TRBD2,TRBJ2-1,TRBV4-2,many,CASSQYAGGVNEQFF,TGTGCCAGCAGCCAATACGCGGGAGGGGTTAATGAGCAGTTCTTC
TRBD2,TRBJ2-5,TRBV27,.,CASSEGLAGRQETQYF,TGTGCCAGCAGTGAAGGACTAGCGGGTCGGCAAGAGACCCAGTACTTC
TRBD1,TRBJ2-1,TRBV18,.,CASSPGDRVEQFF,TGTGCCAGCTCACCGGGAGACAGGGTTGAGCAGTTCTTC
.,TRBJ1-2,TRBV7-9,many,CASSSILGTDYGYTF,TGTGCCAGCAGCTCCATATTGGGAACGGACTATGGCTACACCTTC
TRBD2,TRBJ2-3,TRBV5-6,many,CASITRGGTDTQYF,TGTGCCAGCATCACACGGGGGGGCACAGATACGCAGTATTTT
.,TRBJ1-6,TRBV7-8,many,CASSLRPGGNSPLHF,TGTGCCAGCAGCTTAAGACCGGGAGGAAATTCACCCCTCCACTTT
.,TRBJ1-3,TRBV9,many,CASSTPSNTIYF,TGTGCCAGCAGCACCCCTTCAAACACCATATATTTT
.,TRBJ2-5,TRBV4-2,many,CASSQVGVGLSETQYF,TGTGCCAGCAGCCAAGTGGGGGTGGGGTTGTCAGAGACCCAGTACTTC
TRBD2,TRBJ2-3,TRBV11-3,many,CASSYARLAGGRMDTQYF,TGTGCCAGCAGCTATGCCCGACTAGCGGGGGGCCGAATGGATACGCAGTATTTT
.,TRBJ2-5,TRBV28,once,CASSNNGQGQETQYF,TGTGCCAGCAGTAACAATGGGCAGGGACAAGAGACCCAGTACTTC
TRBD1,TRBJ2-7,TRBV3-1,few,CASSRRRTGDYEQYF,TGTGCCAGCAGCCGGCGGAGGACAGGGGACTACGAGCAGTACTTC
TRBD2,TRBJ2-7,TRBV12-3/TRBV12-4,many,CASSLGRGALYEQYF,TGTGCCAGCAGTTTAGGGCGGGGGGCGCTCTACGAGCAGTACTTC
TRBD1,TRBJ2-1,TRBV19,.,CASSMFGTGGNEQFF,TGTGCCAGTAGTATGTTCGGGACAGGGGGCAATGAGCAGTTCTTC
TRBD2,TRBJ2-3,TRBV3-1,many,CASSQDLAGGARDTQYF,TGTGCCAGCAGCCAAGATCTGGCGGGAGGGGCCAGGGATACGCAGTATTTT
.,TRBJ2-5,TRBV25-1,many,CASSEYIRGETQYF,TGTGCCAGCAGTGAATATATAAGGGGAGAGACCCAGTACTTC
TRBD1,TRBJ2-2,TRBV7-6,many,CASSLVGQGILNTGELFF,TGTGCCAGCAGCTTAGTGGGACAGGGTATCCTGAACACCGGGGAGCTGTTTTTT
TRBD1,TRBJ1-5,TRBV19,many,CASSIARGGNQPQHF,TGTGCCAGTAGTATAGCCAGGGGGGGCAATCAGCCCCAGCATTTT
.,TRBJ1-2,TRBV20-1,medium-sized,CSASLVGVDYGYTF,TGCAGTGCTAGCTTAGTCGGGGTTGACTATGGCTACACCTTC
TRBD2,TRBJ2-2,TRBV9,many,CASSGTSLDTGELFF,TGTGCCAGCAGTGGGACTAGCCTGGACACCGGGGAGCTGTTTTTT
.,TRBJ1-2,TRBV5-5,many,CASSLEGGWGYTF,TGTGCCAGCAGCTTGGAGGGGGGCTGGGGCTACACCTTC
TRBD1,TRBJ1-2,TRBV7-2,many,CASSLAAGTGGDGYTF,TGTGCCAGCAGCTTAGCGGCTGGGACAGGGGGCGACGGCTACACCTTC
.,TRBJ1-6,TRBV12-5,many,CASGFDSYYNSPLHF,TGTGCTAGTGGTTTTGACAGCTACTATAATTCACCCCTCCACTTT
.,TRBJ1-2,TRBV18,.,CASSPNAIKGGSYGYTF,TGTGCCAGCTCACCAAATGCTATTAAGGGCGGATCCTATGGCTACACCTTC
.,TRBJ1-5,TRBV6-1,once,CASSAGLGAGVTRNQPQHF,TGTGCCAGCAGTGCGGGACTAGGGGCAGGGGTGACAAGGAATCAGCCCCAGCATTTT
TRBD1,TRBJ2-3,TRBV15,.,CATSRPRTGWEAQYF,TGTGCCACCAGCAGACCGCGGACAGGGTGGGAGGCGCAGTATTTT
TRBD1,TRBJ1-2,TRBV7-9,.,CASRTLEQGNDGYTF,TGTGCCAGCAGAACCCTAGAACAGGGGAACGACGGCTACACCTTC
TRBD2,TRBJ2-1,TRBV20-1,many,CSAHSGGAGEQFF,TGCAGTGCCCATAGCGGGGGGGCCGGTGAGCAGTTCTTC
.,TRBJ1-6,TRBV7-8,many,CASSAGTALIRALHF,TGTGCCAGCAGTGCCGGGACCGCCCTTATTAGGGCCCTCCACTTT
.,TRBJ2-1,TRBV20-1,.,CSAPDPGASAFNEQFF,TGCAGTGCGCCCGATCCCGGGGCTAGCGCATTCAATGAGCAGTTCTTT
.,TRBJ1-2,TRBV5-5,many,CASSGLGYGYTF,TGTGCCAGCAGTGGGTTAGGCTATGGCTACACCTTC
TRBD2,TRBJ2-3,TRBV20-1,.,CSAGPSGGNTDTQYF,TGCAGTGCGGGGCCTAGCGGGGGTAACACAGATACGCAGTATTTT
.,TRBJ1-2,TRBV18,.,CASSDQRDKYGYTF,TGTGCCAGCTCAGACCAAAGGGATAAGTATGGCTACACCTTC
TRBD1,TRBJ1-6,TRBV6-5,many,CASEDREGSPLHF,TGTGCCAGCGAAGACAGGGAAGGTTCACCCCTCCACTTT
TRBD2,TRBJ2-4,TRBV29-1,.,CSAAGRTGGQGNIQYF,TGCAGCGCGGCGGGGCGGACGGGGGGGCAGGGGAACATTCAGTACTTC
.,TRBJ1-1,TRBV24-1,few,CATSDPPDRGKAFF,TGTGCCACCAGTGACCCACCGGACAGAGGGAAGGCTTTCTTT
.,TRBJ1-4,TRBV20-1,once,CSASDAGGNEKLFF,TGCAGTGCTAGTGACGCGGGAGGTAATGAAAAACTGTTTTTT
TRBD2,TRBJ2-3,TRBV24-1,many,CATSDSSWIAGGADTQYF,TGTGCCACCAGTGATTCCTCCTGGATAGCGGGAGGGGCAGATACGCAGTATTTT
TRBD1,TRBJ2-7,TRBV4-2,many,CASSHGTGGSYEQYF,TGTGCCAGCAGCCACGGGACAGGGGGATCCTACGAGCAGTACTTC
.,TRBJ2-3,TRBV19,many,CASSRQRDTDTQYF,TGTGCCAGTAGTCGACAGAGGGACACAGATACGCAGTATTTT
.,TRBJ2-3,TRBV6-5,few,CASSHSEARGTSTDTQYF,TGTGCCAGCAGTCACTCGGAGGCGAGGGGAACTAGCACAGATACGCAGTATTTT
TRBD1,TRBJ2-5,TRBV18,.,CASSVPDRDLEETQYF,TGTGCCAGCTCAGTTCCGGACAGGGATTTAGAAGAGACCCAGTACTTC
TRBD1,TRBJ1-3,TRBV7-2,many,CASSSGQGRGNTIYF,TGTGCCAGCAGCTCGGGACAGGGCCGTGGAAACACCATATATTTT
.,TRBJ1-3,TRBV20-1,.,CSATEGSGNTIYF,TGCAGTGCTACGGAGGGATCTGGAAACACCATATATTTT
TRBD2,TRBJ2-1,TRBV27,.,CASSPRLANSYNEQFF,TGTGCCAGCAGTCCCAGACTAGCGAACTCCTACAATGAGCAGTTCTTC
.,TRBJ2-3,TRBV13,many,CASSLLGLNTDTQYF,TGTGCCAGCAGCTTACTCGGGCTAAACACAGATACGCAGTATTTT
TRBD2,TRBJ2-7,TRBV28,few,CASGRLAGGVHEQYF,TGTGCCAGCGGGAGACTAGCGGGAGGCGTCCACGAGCAGTACTTC
.,TRBJ1-4,TRBV6-5,many,CASSLMGRGANEKLFF,TGTGCCAGCAGCCTCATGGGGCGAGGGGCTAATGAAAAACTGTTTTTT
.,TRBJ1-3,TRBV25-1,once,CVSSEFTLNTGPGNTIYF,TGTGTCAGCAGTGAGTTTACTTTAAATACAGGTCCTGGAAACACCATATATTTT